This T cell receptor beta chain was obtained from a study of human T cells and chemical hapten exposure (dated by TCRdb to 2020 to 2023). Study-level background: For sensitization, 2% DPC in acetone was applied to a 2 cm by 2 cm area of upper inner arm skin. Throughout the study period of around 25 weeks, patients also received therapeutic DPC doses to the scalp every week. Patch tests used Finn chambers with 0.01% DPC on the upper back, scored after 6 days by International Contact Dermatitis Research Group standards. The patient cohort, mostly female, included alopecia areata with under or over 50% scalp involvement, alopecia totalis and alopecia universalis. The libraries were sequenced as a pool, and the TCR yield per sample differed mostly because of small variations in library volumes within the pool. The study tracked peripheral blood TCR repertoire changes in vivo during primary and secondary sensitization to the hapten diphenylcyclopropenone (DPC) in alopecia patients. Patient blood was sampled pre-sensitization (week 0) and at 2, 6 and about 24 weeks after DPC sensitization. For TCR sequencing, blood came from approximately 29 alopecia patients at anywhere from one to four time points (pre-sensitization, 2, 6 and 24 weeks). The full study reports these points: All patients had alopecia, a presumed autoimmune disease, so their immune response might differ from that of healthy individuals. Patch test score was positively correlated with the number of PT1 expanded TCRs, with significance at thresholds 8, 16 and 32 but not at 4. After repeated subsampling, the strength of the expansion versus patch-test correlation and the threshold at which it became significant changed. Compared with pre-sensitization or healthy control sets, expanded TCRs formed significantly more large CDR3 similarity clusters, which is consistent with antigen-driven responses. No change with DPC sensitization was found in the number of TCRs above 1 in 1000 frequency, and no evidence of global repertoire structure alterations was found.

This clonotype was observed many times. The specificity of this receptor is unknown. No base-level quality is on record; no much larger clone is a single base apart. Libraries were constructed by RACE. The run used a NextSeq 500. Library preparation attached unique molecular identifiers to individual cDNA molecules for quantitative, reproducible TCR counting. Each blood RNA sample was used to sequence both TCR alpha and TCR beta chains. The authors processed their data as follows. The median number of TCRs per sample was 90,000 to 100,000, ranging from about 23,224 to 750,000. The Decombinator software suite was used to annotate V, J and CDR3 in the TCR reads. For PS versus PT1 abundance plots, all samples were subsampled to the same number of TCRs (28,000). TCRs were defined as expanded if absent before sensitization and observed at least eight times at the 2-week time point. Using fastp at Q25 and MiXCR, TCRdb reprocessed the public reads and kept productive beta chains. Each CDR3 protein appears once, grouped with its most common genes and DNA. In this record, the V and J calls reflect TCRdb's handling and not the investigators' own analysis. This sample lists tens of thousands of distinct CDR3 sequences; around a tenth were detected once. Clones ranked in the top ten supply around 4.2% of the sample.

The CDR3 measures 13 amino acids from cysteine to phenylalanine. The entry retains the CDR3 DNA only, 39 bases that are in frame from base 1. The sample's time point, from its label and the paper: patch test 1, 2 weeks after DPC sensitization. In the paper's terms, the treatment or condition label means: therapeutic diphenylcyclopropenone sensitization with weekly scalp DPC. At every patch-test visit, the blood draw took place before the patch test was put on. To be eligible, patients had to be aged 18 to 70, diagnosed with alopecia and judged suitable for DPC therapy, while pregnant patients were excluded. Total RNA was isolated from unfractionated whole blood collected in Tempus Blood RNA tubes.

Sequences were derived from whole blood, sampled in connection with sensitization to the hapten diphenylcyclopropenone (DPC). The chain employs TRBV21-1 and TRBJ2-5; the table assigns TRBD1, which was not confirmed against the DNA. TRBV21-1 is described as a pseudogene. This sequence was found in a woman aged 50 to 65 with alopecia areata. Some clones in this sample may be carry-over from other donors' samples. Here is the DNA: TGTGCCAGCAGCAAAGGTCGGGGACAGACCCAGTACTTC. Translated, it reads CASSKGRGQTQYF.